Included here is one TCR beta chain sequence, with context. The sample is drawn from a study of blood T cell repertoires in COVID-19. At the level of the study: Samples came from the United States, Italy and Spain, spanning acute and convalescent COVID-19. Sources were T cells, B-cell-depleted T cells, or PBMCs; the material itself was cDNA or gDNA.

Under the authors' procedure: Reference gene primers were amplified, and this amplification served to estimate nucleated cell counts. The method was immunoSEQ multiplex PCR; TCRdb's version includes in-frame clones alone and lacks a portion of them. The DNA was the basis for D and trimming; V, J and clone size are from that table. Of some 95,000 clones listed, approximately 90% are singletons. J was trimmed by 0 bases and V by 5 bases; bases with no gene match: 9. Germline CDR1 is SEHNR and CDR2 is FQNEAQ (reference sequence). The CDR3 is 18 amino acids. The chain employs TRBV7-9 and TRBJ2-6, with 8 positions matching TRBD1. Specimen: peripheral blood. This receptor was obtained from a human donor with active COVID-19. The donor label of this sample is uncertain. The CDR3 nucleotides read TGTGCCAGCAGCAACTTTCGGACAGGGACCTCTGGGGCCAACGTCCTGACTTTC. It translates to CASSNFRTGTSGANVLTF.